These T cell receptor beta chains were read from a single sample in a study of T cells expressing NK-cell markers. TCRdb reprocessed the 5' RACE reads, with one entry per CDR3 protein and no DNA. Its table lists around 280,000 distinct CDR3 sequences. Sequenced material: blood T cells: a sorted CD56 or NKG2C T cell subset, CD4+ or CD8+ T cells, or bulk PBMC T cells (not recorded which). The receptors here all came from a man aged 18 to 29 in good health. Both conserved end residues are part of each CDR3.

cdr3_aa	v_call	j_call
CASTLSGHTDTQYF	TRBV12-3/TRBV12-4	TRBJ2-3
CASSLVRGSGNTIYF	TRBV11-2	TRBJ1-3
CASSVAGGVRQETQYF	TRBV9	TRBJ2-5
CAWSRGAGEETQYF	TRBV30	TRBJ2-5
CASRETAGVWYEQFF	TRBV12-3/TRBV12-4	TRBJ2-1
CASSVRSGEQFF	TRBV2	TRBJ2-1
CASSLSEGNYGYTF	TRBV28	TRBJ1-2
CAISELTGQGTQYF	TRBV10-3	TRBJ2-5
CATSQTPTLPQHF	TRBV15	TRBJ1-5
CASSPPGSLNTEAFF	TRBV18	TRBJ1-1
CATSRKGGLETQYF	TRBV15	TRBJ2-5
CASSSWDGSNQPQHF	TRBV6-5	TRBJ1-5
CASSLNQGIYGYTF	TRBV27	TRBJ1-2
CASSPRQSYEQYF	TRBV18	TRBJ2-7
CSAIPGARGPTDTQYF	TRBV20-1	TRBJ2-3
CASSRSGRKGGELFF	TRBV12-3/TRBV12-4	TRBJ2-2
CSARDYEKTNYGYTF	TRBV20-1	TRBJ1-2
CASTTVGAGQFF	TRBV6-2/TRBV6-3	TRBJ2-1
CASSDFSAPFSYTF	TRBV12-3/TRBV12-4	TRBJ1-2
CAISESGGWSYEQYF	TRBV10-3	TRBJ2-7
CSVGNNYEQYF	TRBV29-1	TRBJ2-7
CASIAGTLYNEQFF	TRBV10-3	TRBJ2-1
CASSKGGQGLIETQYF	TRBV25-1	TRBJ2-5
CASSQGGPSGSYQETQYF	TRBV4-2	TRBJ2-5
CASSPGLTSQETQYF	TRBV5-1	TRBJ2-5
CAIRDREHQPQHF	TRBV10-3	TRBJ1-5
CSARELAGGYETQYF	TRBV20-1	TRBJ2-5
CSQTSGGTDTQYF	TRBV20-1	TRBJ2-3
CASSLNSGRARAQFF	TRBV7-6	TRBJ2-1
CASTSQLGGSNQPQHF	TRBV12-3/TRBV12-4	TRBJ1-5
CASSRHLAGGVNEQFF	TRBV6-4	TRBJ2-1
CASRTDGHNEQFF	TRBV25-1	TRBJ2-1
CASSPQASTEQFF	TRBV6-1	TRBJ2-1
CSALDNLRARYNEQFF	TRBV20-1	TRBJ2-1
CASSPDPQSTDTQYF	TRBV5-1	TRBJ2-3
CASSYATGLGQETQYF	TRBV6-5	TRBJ2-5
CASSLGADTQYF	TRBV12-3/TRBV12-4	TRBJ2-3
CASSSESGTYEQYF	TRBV5-1	TRBJ2-7
CASTRMSNEKLFF	TRBV7-9	TRBJ1-4
CASSGLGSGPTDTQYF	TRBV5-1	TRBJ2-3
CAISEPGLAGARETQYF	TRBV10-3	TRBJ2-5
CATSRSAEMYEQYF	TRBV15	TRBJ2-7
CSVSGLAVIGNTGELFF	TRBV29-1	TRBJ2-2
CASGQGLAGATGELFF	TRBV5-4	TRBJ2-2
CSARGFGIGGAGELFF	TRBV20-1	TRBJ2-2
CSVAGLAVNEQFF	TRBV29-1	TRBJ2-1
CSVEPSGRVNEQFF	TRBV29-1	TRBJ2-1
CASSLYGTEYEQYF	TRBV5-6	TRBJ2-7
CSVLGPRVGAFF	TRBV29-1	TRBJ1-1
CSSRAAGGQSDTQYF	TRBV20-1	TRBJ2-3
CASSLRYDRGGDEQYF	TRBV5-5	TRBJ2-7
CASSFRAKETQYF	TRBV6-5	TRBJ2-5
CASSLPGRSSYEQYF	TRBV27	TRBJ2-7
CASSATTEAFF	TRBV6-1	TRBJ1-1
CSASLGSSYNEQFF	TRBV20-1	TRBJ2-1
CASSLSRGTEAFF	TRBV7-3	TRBJ1-1
CASSLGGFGSPLHF	TRBV7-2	TRBJ1-6
CASSSGRRKLFF	TRBV7-9	TRBJ1-4
CSAGSGGAEETQYF	TRBV20-1	TRBJ2-5